This T cell receptor (beta chain) was found in a study of CD4+ T cells in melanoma (dated by TCRdb to 2022 to 2024). The study in broad terms: Neoantigen-specific CD4+ T cells in human melanoma were investigated in the study. The paper as a whole reports these results and caveats: Neoantigen-specific CD4+ T cells were reported to be correlated with the function of CD8+ T cells, macrophages and B cells. Diverse differentiation states were reported to be shown by neoantigen-specific CD4+ T cells in melanoma.

Spanning cysteine to phenylalanine, the CDR3 consists of 14 amino acids. Only the CDR3 portion is preserved as DNA: 42 bases, with reading frame beginning at the first base. Looking up the germline V gene yields CDR1 LGHNA and CDR2 YNFKEQ. At the junction V is shortened by 4 bases and J by 7 bases, with 11 bases in between. Donors were patients with melanoma. A word on this clone: Which antigen it targets is not known. Base qualities are not recorded, but no much larger clone differs from it by a single base.

The library was obtained by the immunoSEQ multiplex PCR assay. The source is immuneACCESS, and TCRdb retained only in-frame sequences with V and J called. Part of the clones is not carried over; for the studies checked, unresolved V genes explain less than half of this, and the remainder is unexplained. The sample data list about 50,000 clones, and 89% of these were observed just once. Around 11% of the sample goes to the ten largest clones. The sample consisted of peripheral blood. The sequence joins TRBV4-2 to TRBJ1-6; confidence is insufficient to name the D gene. The sequence was collected from a human donor with melanoma. CDR3 loop: CASSPTTGNSPLHF. The nucleotide sequence reads as follows: TGTGCCAGCAGCCCGACAACGGGGAATTCACCCCTCCACTTT.